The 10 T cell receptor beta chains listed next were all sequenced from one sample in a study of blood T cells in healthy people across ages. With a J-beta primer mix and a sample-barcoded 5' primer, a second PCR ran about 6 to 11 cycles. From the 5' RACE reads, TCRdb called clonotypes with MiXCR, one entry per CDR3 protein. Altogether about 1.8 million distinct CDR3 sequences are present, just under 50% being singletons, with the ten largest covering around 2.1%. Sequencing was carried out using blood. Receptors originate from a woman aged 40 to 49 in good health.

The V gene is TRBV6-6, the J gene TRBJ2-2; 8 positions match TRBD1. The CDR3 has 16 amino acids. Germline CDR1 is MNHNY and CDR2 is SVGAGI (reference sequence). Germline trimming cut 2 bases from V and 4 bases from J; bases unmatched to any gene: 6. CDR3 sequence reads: CASSYGQGLGTGELFF. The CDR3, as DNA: TGTGCCAGCAGTTACGGACAGGGCCTAGGCACCGGGGAGCTGTTTTTT.

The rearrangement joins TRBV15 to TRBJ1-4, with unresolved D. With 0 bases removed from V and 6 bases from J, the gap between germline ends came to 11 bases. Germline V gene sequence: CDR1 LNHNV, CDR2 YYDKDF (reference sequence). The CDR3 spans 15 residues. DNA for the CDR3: TGTGCCACCAGCAGAGATCGAGGGAAACATGAAAAACTGTTTTTT. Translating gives CATSRDRGKHEKLFF. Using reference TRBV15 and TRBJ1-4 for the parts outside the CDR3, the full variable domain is DAMVIQNPRYQVTQFGKPVTLSCSQTLNHNVMYWYQQKSSQAPKLLFHYYDKDFNNEADTPDNFQSRRPNTSFCFLDIRSPGLGDTAMYLCATSRDRGKHEKLFFGSGTQLSVL.

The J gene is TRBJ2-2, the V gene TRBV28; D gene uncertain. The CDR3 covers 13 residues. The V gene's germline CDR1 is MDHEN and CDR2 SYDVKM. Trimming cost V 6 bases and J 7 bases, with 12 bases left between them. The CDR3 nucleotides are TGTGCCAGCAGCCGCATTGGAAGCGGGGAGCTGTTTTTT. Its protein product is CASSRIGSGELFF.

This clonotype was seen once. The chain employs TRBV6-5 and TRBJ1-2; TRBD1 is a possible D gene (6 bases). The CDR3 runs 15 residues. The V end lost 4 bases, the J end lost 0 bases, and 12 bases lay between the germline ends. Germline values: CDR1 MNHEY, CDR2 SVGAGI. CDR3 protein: CASSSFKGANYGYTF. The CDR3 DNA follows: TGTGCCAGCAGTTCCTTCAAGGGGGCTAACTATGGCTACACCTTC.

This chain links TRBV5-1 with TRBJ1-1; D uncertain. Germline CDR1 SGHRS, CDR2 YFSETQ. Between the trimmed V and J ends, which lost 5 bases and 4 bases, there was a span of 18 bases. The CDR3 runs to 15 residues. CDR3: CASSRAGWESTEAFF. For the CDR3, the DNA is TGCGCCAGCAGTAGGGCTGGATGGGAGTCCACTGAAGCTTTCTTT.

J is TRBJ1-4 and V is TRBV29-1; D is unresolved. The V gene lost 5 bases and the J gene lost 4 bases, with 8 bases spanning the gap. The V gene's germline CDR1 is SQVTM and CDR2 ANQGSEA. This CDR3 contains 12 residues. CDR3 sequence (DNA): TGCAGCGTTATAATGGGTAATGAAAAACTGTTTTTT. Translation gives CSVIMGNEKLFF.

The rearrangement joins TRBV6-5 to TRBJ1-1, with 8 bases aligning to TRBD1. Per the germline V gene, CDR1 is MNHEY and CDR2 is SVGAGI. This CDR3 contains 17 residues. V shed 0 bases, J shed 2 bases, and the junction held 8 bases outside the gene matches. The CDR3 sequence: CASSYSPSTGANTEAFF. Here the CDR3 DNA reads TGTGCCAGCAGTTACTCACCGTCGACAGGGGCCAACACTGAAGCTTTCTTT.

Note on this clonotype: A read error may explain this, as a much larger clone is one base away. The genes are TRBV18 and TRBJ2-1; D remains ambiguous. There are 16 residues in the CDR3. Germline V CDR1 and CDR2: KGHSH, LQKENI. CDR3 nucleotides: TGTGCCAGCTCATCAACCGGGCCCCCAGCGTACAATGGGCAGTTCTTC. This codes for CASSSTGPPAYNGQFF. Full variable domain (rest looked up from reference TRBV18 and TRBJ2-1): NAGVMQNPRHLVRRRGQEARLRCSPMKGHSHVYWYRQLPEEGLKFMVYLQKENIIDESGMPKERFSAEFPKEGPSILRIQQVVRGDSAAYFCASSSTGPPAYNGQFFGPGTRLTVL.

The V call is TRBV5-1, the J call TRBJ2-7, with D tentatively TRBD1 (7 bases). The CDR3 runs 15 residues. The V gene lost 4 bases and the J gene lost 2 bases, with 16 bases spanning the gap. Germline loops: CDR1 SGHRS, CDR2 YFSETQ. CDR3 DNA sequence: TGCGCCAGCAGCACTCCCACAGGGGAGGCCTACGAGCAGTACTTC. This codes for CASSTPTGEAYEQYF.

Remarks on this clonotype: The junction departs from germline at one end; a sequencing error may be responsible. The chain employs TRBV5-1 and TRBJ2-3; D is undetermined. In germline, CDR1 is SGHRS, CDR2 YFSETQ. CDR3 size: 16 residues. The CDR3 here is CASSLAGQISTNTQYF. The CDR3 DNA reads TGCGCCAGCAGCTTGGCCGGTCAGATAAGCACAAATACGCAGTATTTT.